These 27 T cell receptor beta chains originate from one sample sequenced in a study of shared clonotypes between healthy human individuals. Terminally differentiated effector memory CD45RA+ cells were excluded from the naive CD8 cells, which were CD45RO-negative and positively selected for CCR7. Sequencing was performed with immunoSEQ multiplex PCR; in TCRdb, only in-frame clones are kept and a portion is missing. This sample has just over 2,000,000 clones, with about 95% found just once. Sequencing was carried out using naive CD8+ T cells sorted from blood. The receptors originated from a man aged 18 to 29 in good health.

A word on this clone: The same CDR3 arises from other DNA sequences in this sample as well. This chain joins TRBV28 and TRBJ2-7; possible D gene TRBD2, 7 bases. CDR3 length: 15 residues. Trimming took off 3 bases at V and 0 bases at J, with 12 bases between the two ends. Germline CDR1 and CDR2: MDHEN and SYDVKM. DNA for the CDR3: TGTGCCAGCAGTTTTCGGGGGGCCAGCTCCTACGAGCAGTACTTC. This gives the protein CASSFRGASSYEQYF.

The V gene is TRBV6-6, the J gene TRBJ2-7, with 7 nucleotides matching TRBD1. Germline V lookup: CDR1 MNHNY, CDR2 SVGAGI (reference sequence). The CDR3 runs 15 residues. V lost 2 bases to trimming and J lost 0 bases; unmatched junction nucleotides: 4. CDR3 in DNA: TGTGCCAGCAGTTACCTTAGGGACAGCTCCTACGAGCAGTACTTC. It codes for CASSYLRDSSYEQYF.

This chain links TRBV7-9 with TRBJ2-5; D is possibly TRBD2 (5 bases). Trimming pared 4 bases from V and 5 bases from J, leaving 17 bases between. Germline loops: CDR1 SEHNR, CDR2 FQNEAQ (reference sequence). The CDR3 length is 15 residues. The CDR3 DNA reads as TGTGCCAGCAGCTCCCCGACGGGGTGGAAGGAGACCCAGTACTTC. Amino acids: CASSSPTGWKETQYF.

The chain couples TRBV13 to TRBJ2-7; 10 bases align to TRBD1. Germline values: CDR1 PRHDT, CDR2 FYEKMQ (reference sequence). The CDR3 is 13 residues long. The junction had 4 bases not matched to a gene; V was cut back by 8 bases and J by 3 bases. The CDR3 protein is CASSGQGVYEQYF. CDR3 nucleotide sequence: TGTGCCAGCTCCGGACAGGGGGTCTACGAGCAGTACTTC.

The chain links TRBV2 to TRBJ1-5; possible D gene TRBD1, 5 bases. Germline V gives CDR1 SNHLY, CDR2 FYNNEI. V dropped 4 bases and J dropped 3 bases, with 22 bases sitting between them. The CDR3 covers 18 residues. This CDR3 reads CASSAPRDEGFINQPQHF. The CDR3 bases are TGTGCCAGCAGTGCCCCCAGGGATGAGGGGTTTATCAATCAGCCCCAGCATTTT.

Points on this clone: The same CDR3 also results from other DNA sequences found in this sample. The chain employs TRBV5-1 and TRBJ2-3, with TRBD1 as a possible D gene (5 bases). The CDR3 has 14 residues. Trimming stripped 3 bases from V and 1 base from J, with 9 bases between. CDR1 and CDR2 from the germline V gene are SGHRS and YFSETQ. The CDR3 loop reads CASSSGQGTDTQYF. The CDR3 DNA is TGCGCCAGCAGCTCAGGGCAGGGCACAGATACGCAGTATTTT.

The chain recombines TRBV4-3 with TRBJ1-5; D is possibly TRBD1 (5 bases). Trimming pared 0 bases from V and 9 bases from J, leaving 15 bases between. This CDR3 comprises 15 residues. CDR1 and CDR2 from the germline V gene are LGHNA and YSLEER. The CDR3 DNA is TGCGCCAGCAGCCAAGACGGGACGGGCGTCTGGCCCCAGCATTTT. Amino acid sequence: CASSQDGTGVWPQHF.

This clone was counted a single time. This chain links TRBV2 with TRBJ2-3, with 8 bases aligning to TRBD2. The germline V gene has CDR1 SNHLY and CDR2 FYNNEI. There are 14 residues in the CDR3. The V gene end was trimmed by 4 bases and the J gene end by 5 bases; junction bases not matched to a gene: 5. CDR3 amino acids: CASSGVLAGDTQYF. CDR3 in DNA: TGTGCCAGCAGTGGAGTCCTAGCGGGAGATACGCAGTATTTT.

The chain couples TRBV9 to TRBJ2-1; D may be TRBD2 (5 bases). CDR3 length equals 15 residues. Germline values: CDR1 SGDLS, CDR2 YYNGEE. V was clipped by 5 bases and J by 3 bases, with 15 bases between them. CDR3 coding DNA: TGTGCCAGCAGTACTGTTCCGGGAATCTACAATGAGCAGTTCTTC. It translates to CASSTVPGIYNEQFF.

This rearrangement joins TRBV2 to TRBJ2-7; 8 nucleotides line up with TRBD1. This CDR3 region has 14 residues. CDR1 and CDR2 from the germline V gene are SNHLY and FYNNEI. With 2 bases clipped from V and 3 bases from J, the junction kept 3 bases outside the gene matches. In nucleotides, the CDR3 is TGTGCCAGCAGTGAACAACAGGGGGACTACGAGCAGTACTTC. This encodes CASSEQQGDYEQYF.

Of note for this clone: Other nucleotide sequences from this sample produce the same CDR3. This rearrangement joins TRBV7-9 to TRBJ2-3; 15 positions agree with TRBD2. The junction had 6 bases not matched to a gene; V was cut back by 5 bases and J by 0 bases. Germline CDR1 and CDR2: SEHNR and FQNEAQ (reference sequence). This CDR3 has 18 residues. The CDR3 sequence is CASSPRTSGGVSTDTQYF. The CDR3 DNA reads as TGTGCCAGCAGCCCCCGGACTAGCGGGGGGGTTAGCACAGATACGCAGTATTTT.

The chain is built from TRBV10-2 and TRBJ2-2, with D maybe TRBD2 (6 bases). Trimming took 4 bases from V and 4 from J, leaving 13 bases between them. The CDR3 sequence is 15 residues long. CDR1 is WSHSY and CDR2 is SAAADI in the germline V gene. The CDR3: CASSAGTYLTGELFF. CDR3 bases: TGCGCCAGCAGTGCCGGGACTTACCTCACCGGGGAGCTGTTTTTT.

The chain is built from TRBV27 and TRBJ2-7; D unresolved. The CDR3 consists of 16 residues. With 3 bases removed from V and 4 bases from J, the gap between germline ends came to 19 bases. Germline V gene data show CDR1 as MNHEY and CDR2 as SMNVEV (reference sequence). The CDR3 DNA reads TGTGCCAGCAGTTTTTCTGCAGGTCCCATTATATACGAGCAGTACTTC. Its protein is CASSFSAGPIIYEQYF.

The gene calls are TRBV27 and TRBJ2-1; 10 bases agree with TRBD2. Germline V gives CDR1 MNHEY, CDR2 SMNVEV (reference sequence). With V trimmed by 3 bases and J by 9 bases, 5 bases remained unmatched. This CDR3 has 14 residues. The CDR3 region is CASSFSGRSGEQFF. The CDR3 DNA reads TGTGCCAGCAGTTTTAGCGGGAGGTCGGGTGAGCAGTTCTTC.

The chain links TRBV19 to TRBJ1-1; D is ambiguous. Trimming removed 1 base at V and 1 base at J, with 7 bases between. There are 14 residues in the CDR3. Germline loops: CDR1 LNHDA, CDR2 SQIVND (reference sequence). CDR3 sequence reads: CASSIVPGNTEAFF. In nucleotides, the CDR3 is TGTGCCAGTAGTATAGTACCGGGGAACACTGAAGCTTTCTTT.

The chain carries TRBV2 and TRBJ1-2; D remains unclear. Trimming took off 0 bases at V and 5 bases at J, with 10 bases between the two ends. CDR1 and CDR2 (germline): SNHLY, FYNNEI. The CDR3 contains 14 residues. DNA for the CDR3: TGTGCCAGCAGTGAAGCGCCAAACCCTTATGGCTACACCTTC. This codes for CASSEAPNPYGYTF.

In this sample, this clone turned up a few times. The chain employs TRBV19 and TRBJ1-1; TRBD1 matches 7 bases. The V gene's germline CDR1 is LNHDA and CDR2 SQIVND (reference sequence). The CDR3 totals 13 residues. V shed 3 bases, J shed 5 bases, and the junction held 3 bases outside the gene matches. The DNA of the CDR3 is TGTGCCAGTAGTATTAACAGGGGAACTGAAGCTTTCTTT. This translates into CASSINRGTEAFF.

This rearrangement joins TRBV7-2 to TRBJ2-7; unclear D gene. Trimming removed 0 bases from V and 3 bases from J, with 6 bases in between. The CDR3 loop spans 13 amino acids. Germline V lookup: CDR1 SGHTA, CDR2 FQGNSA. CDR3 residues: CASSLAPFYEQYF. CDR3 sequence (DNA): TGTGCCAGCAGCTTAGCACCCTTCTACGAGCAGTACTTC.

The chain uses TRBV2 and TRBJ1-4; 7 nucleotides match TRBD1. Germline V CDR1 and CDR2: SNHLY, FYNNEI. This CDR3 has 15 amino acids. V gave up 6 bases and J gave up 3 bases; unmatched junction bases: 7. The CDR3 sequence: CASSDPGQPNEKLFF. The CDR3 bases are TGTGCCAGCAGCGATCCGGGACAGCCTAATGAAAAACTGTTTTTT. The variable domain in full, with the rest retrieved from reference TRBV2 and TRBJ1-4, is EPEVTQTPSHQVTQMGQEVILRCVPISNHLYFYWYRQILGQKVEFLVSFYNNEISEKSEIFDDQFSVERPDGSNFTLKIRSTKLEDSAMYFCASSDPGQPNEKLFFGSGTQLSVL.

The chain couples TRBV2 to TRBJ2-7; 12 positions agree with TRBD1. The CDR3 totals 14 residues. Looked up from germline, CDR1 is SNHLY and CDR2 is FYNNEI. V shed 5 bases, J shed 3 bases, and the junction held 2 bases outside the gene matches. This CDR3 reads CASSWDRGHYEQYF. The CDR3, as DNA: TGTGCCAGCAGTTGGGACAGGGGGCACTACGAGCAGTACTTC.

J is TRBJ1-2 and V is TRBV6-5; D remains unclear. Between the trimmed V and J ends, which lost 6 bases and 4 bases, there was a span of 9 bases. This CDR3 has 12 residues. Germline CDR1 reads MNHEY; CDR2 reads SVGAGI. CDR3: CASSDRTYGYTF. In nucleotides, the CDR3 is TGTGCCAGCAGCGACCGAACCTATGGCTACACCTTC.

The V and J genes are TRBV7-8 and TRBJ2-1, with 7 bases aligning to TRBD2. J gave up 0 bases and V 3 bases, and 5 bases lay outside the gene matches. This CDR3 is 16 amino acids long. Germline V CDR1 and CDR2: SGHVS, FQNEAQ. For the CDR3, the DNA is TGTGCCAGCAGCTTCCCCCTAGCGGTCTCCTACAATGAGCAGTTCTTC. Translation gives CASSFPLAVSYNEQFF.

The chain combines TRBV28 with TRBJ1-6, with 8 bases fitting TRBD1. After removal of 7 bases from V and 4 bases from J, the junction contained 6 bases not matched to a gene. This CDR3 region has 15 residues. The germline gives CDR1 MDHEN, CDR2 SYDVKM. The DNA for the CDR3 is TGTGCCAGCAACACGGACAGGGAGTATAATTCACCCCTCCACTTT. This sequence encodes CASNTDREYNSPLHF.

V gene TRBV7-9 combines with J gene TRBJ2-7; D not certain. Trimming stripped 2 bases from V and 1 base from J, with 12 bases between. Germline-derived CDR1 and CDR2 are SEHNR and FQNEAQ (reference sequence). The length of the CDR3 is 15 residues. In nucleotides, the CDR3 is TGTGCCAGCAGCTTAATCCCCAGTAGGTCCTACGAGCAGTACTTC. Translation: CASSLIPSRSYEQYF.

J is TRBJ2-1 and V is TRBV27; D ambiguous. In germline, CDR1 is MNHEY, CDR2 SMNVEV (reference sequence). The V end was cut by 3 bases, the J end by 6 bases, with 6 bases between. CDR3 size: 12 residues. For the CDR3, the DNA is TGTGCCAGCAGTTTGAACGGCAATGAGCAGTTCTTC. Translating it yields CASSLNGNEQFF.

This clone appeared a single time. The same CDR3 is also encoded by other DNA sequences in this sample. The J gene is TRBJ2-7, the V gene TRBV6-5, with 12 positions matching TRBD1. The germline gives CDR1 MNHEY, CDR2 SVGAGI. The CDR3 is 14 amino acids. With V trimmed by 5 bases and J by 4 bases, 3 bases remained unmatched. The CDR3 coding sequence is TGTGCCAGCAGTCTGGGACAGGGGGCTTACGAGCAGTACTTC. Its translation: CASSLGQGAYEQYF.

The V call is TRBV7-9, the J call TRBJ2-2, with D unresolved. CDR1 and CDR2 (germline): SEHNR, FQNEAQ (reference sequence). V dropped 0 bases and J dropped 5 bases, with 13 bases sitting between them. The CDR3 extends over 16 amino acids. The DNA of the CDR3 is TGTGCCAGCAGCTTAGCGGGCGACTCCGAAACCGGGGAGCTGTTTTTT. Amino acids: CASSLAGDSETGELFF.